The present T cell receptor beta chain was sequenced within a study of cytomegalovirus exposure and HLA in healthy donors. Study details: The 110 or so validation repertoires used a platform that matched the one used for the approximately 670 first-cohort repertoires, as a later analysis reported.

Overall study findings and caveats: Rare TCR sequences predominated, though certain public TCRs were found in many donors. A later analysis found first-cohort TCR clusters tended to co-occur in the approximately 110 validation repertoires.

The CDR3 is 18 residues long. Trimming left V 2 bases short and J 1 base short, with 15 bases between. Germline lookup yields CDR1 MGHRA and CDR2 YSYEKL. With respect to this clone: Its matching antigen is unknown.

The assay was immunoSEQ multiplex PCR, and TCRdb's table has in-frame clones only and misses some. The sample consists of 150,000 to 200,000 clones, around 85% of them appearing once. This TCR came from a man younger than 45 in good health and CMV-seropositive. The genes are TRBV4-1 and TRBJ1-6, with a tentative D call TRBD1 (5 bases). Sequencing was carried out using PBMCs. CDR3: CASSQKQVPGSYNSPLHF. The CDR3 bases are TGCGCCAGCAGCCAAAAACAGGTTCCAGGATCCTATAATTCACCCCTCCACTTT.